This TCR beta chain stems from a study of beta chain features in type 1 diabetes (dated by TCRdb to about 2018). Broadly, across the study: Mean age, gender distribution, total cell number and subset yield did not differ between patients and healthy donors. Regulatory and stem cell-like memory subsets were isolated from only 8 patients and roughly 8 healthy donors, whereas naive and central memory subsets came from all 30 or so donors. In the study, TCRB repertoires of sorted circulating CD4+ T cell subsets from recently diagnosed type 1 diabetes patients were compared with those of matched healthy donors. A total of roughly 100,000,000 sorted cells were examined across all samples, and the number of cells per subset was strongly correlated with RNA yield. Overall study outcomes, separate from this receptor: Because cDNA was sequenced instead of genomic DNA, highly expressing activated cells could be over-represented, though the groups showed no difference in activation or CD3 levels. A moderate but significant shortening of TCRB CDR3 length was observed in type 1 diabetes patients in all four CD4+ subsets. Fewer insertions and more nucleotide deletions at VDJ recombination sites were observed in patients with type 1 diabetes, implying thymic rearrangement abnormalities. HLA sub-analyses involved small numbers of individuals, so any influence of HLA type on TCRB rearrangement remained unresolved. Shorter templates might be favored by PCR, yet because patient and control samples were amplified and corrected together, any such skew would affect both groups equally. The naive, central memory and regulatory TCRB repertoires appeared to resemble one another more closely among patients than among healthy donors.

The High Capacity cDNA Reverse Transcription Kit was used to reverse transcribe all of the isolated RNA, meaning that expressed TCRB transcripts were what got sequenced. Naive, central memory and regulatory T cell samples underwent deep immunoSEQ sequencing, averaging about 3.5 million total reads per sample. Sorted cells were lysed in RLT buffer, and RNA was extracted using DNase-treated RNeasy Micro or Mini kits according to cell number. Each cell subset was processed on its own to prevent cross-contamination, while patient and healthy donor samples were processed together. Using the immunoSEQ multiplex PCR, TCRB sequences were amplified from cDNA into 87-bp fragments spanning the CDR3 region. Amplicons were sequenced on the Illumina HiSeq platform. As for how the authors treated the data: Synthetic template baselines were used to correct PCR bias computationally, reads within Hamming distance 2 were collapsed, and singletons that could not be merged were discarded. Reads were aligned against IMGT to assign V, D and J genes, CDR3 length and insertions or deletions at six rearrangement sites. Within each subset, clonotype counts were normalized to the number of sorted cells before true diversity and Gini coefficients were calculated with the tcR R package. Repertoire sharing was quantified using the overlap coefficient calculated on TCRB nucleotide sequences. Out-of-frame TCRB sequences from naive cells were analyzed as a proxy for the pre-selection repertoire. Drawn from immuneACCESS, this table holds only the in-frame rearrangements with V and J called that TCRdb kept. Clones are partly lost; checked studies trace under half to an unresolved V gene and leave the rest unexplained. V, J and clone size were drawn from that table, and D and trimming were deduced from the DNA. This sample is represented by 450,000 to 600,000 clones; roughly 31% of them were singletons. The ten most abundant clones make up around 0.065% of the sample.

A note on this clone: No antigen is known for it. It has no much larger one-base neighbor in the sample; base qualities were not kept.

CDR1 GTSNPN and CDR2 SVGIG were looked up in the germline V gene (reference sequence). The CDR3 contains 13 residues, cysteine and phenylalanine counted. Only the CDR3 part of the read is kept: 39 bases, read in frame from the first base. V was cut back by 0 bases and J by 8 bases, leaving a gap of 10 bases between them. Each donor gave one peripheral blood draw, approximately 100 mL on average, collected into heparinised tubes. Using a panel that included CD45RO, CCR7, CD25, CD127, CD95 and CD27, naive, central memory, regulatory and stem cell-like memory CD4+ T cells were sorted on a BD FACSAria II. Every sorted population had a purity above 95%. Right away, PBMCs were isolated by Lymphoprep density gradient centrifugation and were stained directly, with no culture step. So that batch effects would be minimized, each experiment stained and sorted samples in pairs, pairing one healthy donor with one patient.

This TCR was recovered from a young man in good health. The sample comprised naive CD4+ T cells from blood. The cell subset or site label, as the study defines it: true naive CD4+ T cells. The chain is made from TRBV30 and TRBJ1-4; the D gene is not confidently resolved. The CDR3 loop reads CAWSVLNGEKLFF. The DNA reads TGTGCCTGGAGTGTACTAAATGGGGAAAAACTGTTTTTT.